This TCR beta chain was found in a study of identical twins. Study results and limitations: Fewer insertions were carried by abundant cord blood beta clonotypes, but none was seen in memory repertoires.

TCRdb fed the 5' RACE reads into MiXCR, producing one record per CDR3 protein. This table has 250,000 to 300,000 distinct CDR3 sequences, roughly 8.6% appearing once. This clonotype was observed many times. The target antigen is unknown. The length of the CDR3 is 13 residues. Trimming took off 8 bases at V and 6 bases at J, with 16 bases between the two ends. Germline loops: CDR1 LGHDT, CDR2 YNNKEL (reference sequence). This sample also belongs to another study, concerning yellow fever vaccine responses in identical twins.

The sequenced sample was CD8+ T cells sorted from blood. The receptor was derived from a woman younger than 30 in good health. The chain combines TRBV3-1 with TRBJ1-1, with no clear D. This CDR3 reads CASLQAGSSEAFF. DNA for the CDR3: TGTGCCAGCCTTCAGGCGGGGAGCTCTGAAGCTTTCTTT. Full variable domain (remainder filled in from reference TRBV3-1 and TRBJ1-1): DTAVSQTPKYLVTQMGNDKSIKCEQNLGHDTMYWYKQDSKKFLKIMFSYNNKELIINETVPNRFSPKSPDKAHLNLHINSLELGDSAVYFCASLQAGSSEAFFGQGTRLTVV.